The clone carrying this T cell receptor (beta chain) has a count of ten or more. The antigen remains unidentified. Deletions cut 4 bases from V and 4 bases from J, with 2 bases between. This CDR3 has 9 amino acids. Germline assignment: CDR1 GTSNPN and CDR2 SVGIG (reference sequence). The record originates from a study of regulatory T cells in long-lasting Graves disease. Study-wide findings and caveats: Favored usage of TRBV28, TRBJ1-2 and TRBJ2-5 was recorded in persistent disease.

Arm-PCR of CDR3 regions and iRepertoire HTBI primers were used to build TCR beta libraries. TCRdb reprocessed the multiplex PCR reads via MiXCR and lists one record per CDR3 protein. The data show hundreds of thousands of distinct CDR3 sequences, roughly 15% seen once. As to time point: newly diagnosed GD, antithyroid drugs for less than 3 months. PBMC-extracted RNA yielded the TCR library. This sample was also put to use in a study of T cells in Graves' hyperthyroidism and ophthalmopathy. From that report: Over 18 months, lack of ophthalmopathy progression marked Graves' hyperthyroidism as stable. Newly diagnosed hyperthyroidism, duration under 2 months, in patients aged 18 to 65. Most clonotypes expanded in the thyroid (above 0.001) were also present in blood.

The source material was peripheral blood mononuclear cells (PBMCs), sampled at new diagnosis, from a patient treated with antithyroid drugs. J is TRBJ2-7 and V is TRBV30; D is undetermined. The TCR was taken from a woman aged 25 to 45 with Graves disease. The CDR3 protein is CAWTYEQYF. The CDR3 region has the DNA TGTGCCTGGACTTACGAGCAGTACTTC.